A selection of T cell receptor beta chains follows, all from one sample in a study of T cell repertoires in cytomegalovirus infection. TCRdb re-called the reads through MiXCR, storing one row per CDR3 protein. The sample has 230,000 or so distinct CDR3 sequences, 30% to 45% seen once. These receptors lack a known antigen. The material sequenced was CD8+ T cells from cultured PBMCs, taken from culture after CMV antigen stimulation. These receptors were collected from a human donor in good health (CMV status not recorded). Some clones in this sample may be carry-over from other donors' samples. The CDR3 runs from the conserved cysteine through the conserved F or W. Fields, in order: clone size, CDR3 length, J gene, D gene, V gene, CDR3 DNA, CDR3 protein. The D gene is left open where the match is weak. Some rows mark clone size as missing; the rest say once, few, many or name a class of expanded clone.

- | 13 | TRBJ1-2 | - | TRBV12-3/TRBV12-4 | TGTGCCAGCAGTTATACAGGTTCCTATGGCTACACCTTC | CASSYTGSYGYTF
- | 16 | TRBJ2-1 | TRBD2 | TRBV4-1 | TGCGCCAGCAGCCAAGAAGCTAGCGGGAGTTACAATGAGCAGTTCTTC | CASSQEASGSYNEQFF
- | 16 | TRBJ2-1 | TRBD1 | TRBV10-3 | TGTGCCATCAGTCCCCGGGACAGGGGAACCTACAATGAGCAGTTCTTC | CAISPRDRGTYNEQFF
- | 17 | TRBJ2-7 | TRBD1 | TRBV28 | TGTGCGATCTTGGCCGACCCCCGGGACAGGGGGCGGTACGAGCAGTACTTC | CAILADPRDRGRYEQYF
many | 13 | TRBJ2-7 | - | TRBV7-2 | TGTGCCAGCAGCCCGGGGACCGTGTACGAGCAGTACTTC | CASSPGTVYEQYF
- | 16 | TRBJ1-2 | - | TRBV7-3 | TGTGCCAGCAGCTTAACGGGGGAAGACAGGCTATATGGCTACACCTTC | CASSLTGEDRLYGYTF
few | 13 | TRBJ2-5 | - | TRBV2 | TGTACAAAAGCGGAGCCGCTAACTTTGACCCAGTACTTC | CTKAEPLTLTQYF
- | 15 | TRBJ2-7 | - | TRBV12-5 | TGTGCTAGTGCCCCCCCAACGGTAGGGCAGTACGAGCAGTACTTC | CASAPPTVGQYEQYF
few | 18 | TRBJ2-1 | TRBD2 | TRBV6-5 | TGTGCCAGCAGTTATGCCGGGACTAGCGGGATGGCCTACAATGAGCAGTTCTTC | CASSYAGTSGMAYNEQFF
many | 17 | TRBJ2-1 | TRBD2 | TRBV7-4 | TGTGCCAGCAGCTCGCCCCCGGGGGCTAGCGGGGAGGATGAGCAGTTCTTC | CASSSPPGASGEDEQFF
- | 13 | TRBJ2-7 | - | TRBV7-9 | TGTGCCAGCTTGGACACCTCCTCCTACGAGCGGTACTTC | CASLDTSSYERYF
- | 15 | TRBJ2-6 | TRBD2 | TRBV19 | TGTGCCAGTAGTGTACGGGGGGTCGGGGCCAACGTCCTGACTTTC | CASSVRGVGANVLTF
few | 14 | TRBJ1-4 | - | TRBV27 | TGTGCCAGCAGTTTACTGGGGGCAGAGGAAAAACTGTTTTTT | CASSLLGAEEKLFF
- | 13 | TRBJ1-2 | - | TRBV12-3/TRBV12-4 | TGTGCCAGCAGTTTAGGTCTGAGGTATGGCTACACCTTC | CASSLGLRYGYTF
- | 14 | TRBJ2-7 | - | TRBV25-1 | TGTGCCAGCAGTGAATTGGAGGGTCTGAACGAGCAGTACTTC | CASSELEGLNEQYF
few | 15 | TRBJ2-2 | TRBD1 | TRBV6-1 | TGTGCCAGCAGTCCTAGGACAGGGGGCTCCGGGGAGCTGTTTTTT | CASSPRTGGSGELFF
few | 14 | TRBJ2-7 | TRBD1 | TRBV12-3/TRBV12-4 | TGTGCCAGCAGTTTCGGACAGGTTATCTACGAGCAGTACTTC | CASSFGQVIYEQYF
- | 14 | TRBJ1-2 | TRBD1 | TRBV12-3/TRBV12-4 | TGTGCCAGCAGACTGACAGGGGGCGCGGATGGCTACACCTTC | CASRLTGGADGYTF
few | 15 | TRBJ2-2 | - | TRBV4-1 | TGCGCCAGCAGCCTCCAGGGGGGGGACGCCGGGGAGCTGTTTTTT | CASSLQGGDAGELFF
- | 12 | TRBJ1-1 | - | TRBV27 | TGTGCCAGCTCCGCGGGGAACACTGAAGCTTTCTTT | CASSAGNTEAFF
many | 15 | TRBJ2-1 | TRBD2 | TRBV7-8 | TGTGCCAGCAGCCTTGGGACTAGAAATGGAAATGAGCAGTTCTTC | CASSLGTRNGNEQFF
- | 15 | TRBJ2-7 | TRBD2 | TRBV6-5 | TGTGCCAGCAGTTTGGGGACTAGCGGACCCTACGAGCAGTACTTC | CASSLGTSGPYEQYF
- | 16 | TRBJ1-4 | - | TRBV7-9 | TGTGCCAGCAGCTCAAACAGGGTTGCAACTAATGAAAAACTGTTTTTT | CASSSNRVATNEKLFF
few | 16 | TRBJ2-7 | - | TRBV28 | TGTGCCAGCAGACCCACCGGGCAGACCAGCTCCTACGAGCAGTACTTC | CASRPTGQTSSYEQYF
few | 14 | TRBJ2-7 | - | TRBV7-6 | TGTGCCAGCAGCTCCCGGGACTCCCCCAACGAGCAGTACTTC | CASSSRDSPNEQYF
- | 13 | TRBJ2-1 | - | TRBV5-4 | TGTGCCAGCAGCTCCCCCCTCAAAAATGAGCAGTTCTTC | CASSSPLKNEQFF
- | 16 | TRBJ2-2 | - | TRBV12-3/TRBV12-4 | TGTGCCAGCAGTTTCCGGGGAGTCCGGGCAACCGGGGAGCTGTTTTTT | CASSFRGVRATGELFF
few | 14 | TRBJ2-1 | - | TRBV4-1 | TGCGCCAGCAGCCAAGCGAAAGGGTCAAGGGAGCAGTTCTTC | CASSQAKGSREQFF
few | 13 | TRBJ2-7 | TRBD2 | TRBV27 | TGTGCCAGCACCCTGAGTAGCGGGAATGAGCAGTACTTC | CASTLSSGNEQYF
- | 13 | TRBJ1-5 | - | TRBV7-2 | TGTGCCAGCAGCGTGGATGGGTCTCAGCCCCAGCATTTT | CASSVDGSQPQHF